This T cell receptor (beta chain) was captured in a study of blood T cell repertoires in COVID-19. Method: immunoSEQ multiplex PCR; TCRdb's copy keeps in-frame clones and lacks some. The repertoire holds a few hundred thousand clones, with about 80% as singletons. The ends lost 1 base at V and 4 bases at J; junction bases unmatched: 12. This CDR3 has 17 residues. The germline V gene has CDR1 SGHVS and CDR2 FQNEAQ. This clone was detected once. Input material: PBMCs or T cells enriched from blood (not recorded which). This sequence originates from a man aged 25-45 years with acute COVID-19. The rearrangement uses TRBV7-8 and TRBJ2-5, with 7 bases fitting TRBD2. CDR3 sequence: CASSLVGSGREGETQYF. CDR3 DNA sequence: TGTGCCAGCAGCTTAGTTGGTAGCGGGCGTGAAGGAGAGACCCAGTACTTC.